This section outlines one TCR beta chain sequence together with its context. Clinical history as reported by participants underpinned cohort assignment. All recovered Cohort 3 donors got two negative PCRs, got clearance, or saw symptom resolution. This sample was included in a study of blood T cell repertoires in COVID-19. Overall study: COVID-19 samples, acute and convalescent, were from the United States, Italy and Spain.

After removal of 5 bases from V and 4 bases from J, the junction contained 10 bases not matched to a gene. The CDR3 contains 16 residues. Looked up from germline, CDR1 is MDHEN and CDR2 is SYDVKM. In the original workflow: Reference gene primer amplification gave estimated nucleated cell counts. Clones were read by immunoSEQ multiplex PCR, and TCRdb kept only the in-frame ones, dropping some. V and J calls plus clone size are reproduced from that table; the DNA served to infer D and trimming. The data show 250,000 to 350,000 clones, 88% seen once. V gene TRBV28 combines with J gene TRBJ1-5, with TRBD1 identical over 8 bases. Sequenced material: PBMCs or T cells enriched from blood (not recorded which). The TCR comes from a woman in her fifties or sixties who had recovered from COVID-19. The CDR3 sequence is CASSGDWGQANQPQHF. DNA of the CDR3: TGTGCCAGCAGTGGGGACTGGGGACAGGCAAATCAGCCCCAGCATTTT.